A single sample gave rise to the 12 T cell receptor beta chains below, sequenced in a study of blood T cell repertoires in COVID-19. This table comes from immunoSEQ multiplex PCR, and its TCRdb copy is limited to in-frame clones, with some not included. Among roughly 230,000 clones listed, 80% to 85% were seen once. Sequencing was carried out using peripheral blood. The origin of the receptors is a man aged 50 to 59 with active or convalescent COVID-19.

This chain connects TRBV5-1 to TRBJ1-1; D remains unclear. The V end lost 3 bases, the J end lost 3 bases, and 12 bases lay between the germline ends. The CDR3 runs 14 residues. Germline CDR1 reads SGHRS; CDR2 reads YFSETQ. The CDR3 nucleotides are TGCGCCAGCAGCTCGAGTTATGCTGACACTGAAGCTTTCTTT. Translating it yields CASSSSYADTEAFF. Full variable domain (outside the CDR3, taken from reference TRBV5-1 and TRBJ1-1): KAGVTQTPRYLIKTRGQQVTLSCSPISGHRSVSWYQQTPGQGLQFLFEYFSETQRNKGNFPGRFSGRQFSNSRSEMNVSTLELGDSALYLCASSSSYADTEAFFGQGTRLTVV.

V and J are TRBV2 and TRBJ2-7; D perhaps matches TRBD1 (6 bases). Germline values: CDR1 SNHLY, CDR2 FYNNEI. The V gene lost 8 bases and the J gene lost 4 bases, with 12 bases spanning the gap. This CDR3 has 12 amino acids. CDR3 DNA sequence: TGTGCCAGCCGACAGGAGCTGTACGAGCAGTACTTC. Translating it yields CASRQELYEQYF.

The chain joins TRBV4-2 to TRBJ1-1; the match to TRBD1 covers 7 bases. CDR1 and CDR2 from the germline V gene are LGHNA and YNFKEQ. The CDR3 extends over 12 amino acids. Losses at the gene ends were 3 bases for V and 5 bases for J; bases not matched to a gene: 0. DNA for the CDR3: TGTGCCAGCAGCCAGACAGGGACTGAAGCTTTCTTT. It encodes CASSQTGTEAFF.

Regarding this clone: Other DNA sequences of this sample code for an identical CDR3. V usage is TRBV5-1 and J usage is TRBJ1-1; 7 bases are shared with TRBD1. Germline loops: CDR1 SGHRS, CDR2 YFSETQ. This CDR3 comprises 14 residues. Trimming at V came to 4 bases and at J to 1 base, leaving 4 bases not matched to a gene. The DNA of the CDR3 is TGCGCCAGCAGCCGCGGACAGGCGAACACTGAAGCTTTCTTT. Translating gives CASSRGQANTEAFF.

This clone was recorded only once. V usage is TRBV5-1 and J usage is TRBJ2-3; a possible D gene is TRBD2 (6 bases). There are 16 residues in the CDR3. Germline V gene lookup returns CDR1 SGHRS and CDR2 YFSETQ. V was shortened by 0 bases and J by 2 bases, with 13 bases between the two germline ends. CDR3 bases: TGCGCCAGCAGCTTGGTCGGGACTGAGGACACAGATACGCAGTATTTT. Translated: CASSLVGTEDTDTQYF.

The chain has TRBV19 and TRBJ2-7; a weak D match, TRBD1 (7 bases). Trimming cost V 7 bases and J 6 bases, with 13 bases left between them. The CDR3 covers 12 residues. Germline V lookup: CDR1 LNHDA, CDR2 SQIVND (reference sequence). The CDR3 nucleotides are TGTGCCAGTAAGGAGGGGGCGGGCGAGCAGTACTTC. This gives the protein CASKEGAGEQYF.

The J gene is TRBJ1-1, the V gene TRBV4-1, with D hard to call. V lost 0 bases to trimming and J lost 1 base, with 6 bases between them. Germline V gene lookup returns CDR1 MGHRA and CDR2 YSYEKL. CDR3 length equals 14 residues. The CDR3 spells CASSQDPGNTEAFF. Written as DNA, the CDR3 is TGCGCCAGCAGCCAAGATCCGGGGAACACTGAAGCTTTCTTT.

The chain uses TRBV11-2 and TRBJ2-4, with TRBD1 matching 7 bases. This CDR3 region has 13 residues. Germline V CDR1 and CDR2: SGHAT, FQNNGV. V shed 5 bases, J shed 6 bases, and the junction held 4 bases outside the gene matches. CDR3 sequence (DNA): TGTGCCAGCAGCCAGGGACAGCGAAACATTCAGTACTTC. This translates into CASSQGQRNIQYF.

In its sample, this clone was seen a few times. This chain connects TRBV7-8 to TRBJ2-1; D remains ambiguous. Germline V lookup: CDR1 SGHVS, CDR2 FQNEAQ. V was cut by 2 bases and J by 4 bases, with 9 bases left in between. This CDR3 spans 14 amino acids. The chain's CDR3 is CASSLSGRYNEQFF. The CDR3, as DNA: TGTGCCAGCAGCTTATCTGGCAGATACAATGAGCAGTTCTTC.

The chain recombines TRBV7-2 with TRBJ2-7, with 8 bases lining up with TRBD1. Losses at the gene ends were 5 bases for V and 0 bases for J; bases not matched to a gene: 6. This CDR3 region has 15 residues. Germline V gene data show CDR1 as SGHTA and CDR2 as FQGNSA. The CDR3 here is CASSTSTGVSYEQYF. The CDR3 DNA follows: TGTGCCAGCAGCACTTCGACAGGGGTCTCCTACGAGCAGTACTTC.

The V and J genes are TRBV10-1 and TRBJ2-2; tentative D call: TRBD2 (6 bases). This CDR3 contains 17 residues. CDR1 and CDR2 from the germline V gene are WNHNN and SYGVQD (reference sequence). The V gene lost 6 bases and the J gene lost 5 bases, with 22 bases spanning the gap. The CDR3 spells CASSDAAGTPSTGELFF. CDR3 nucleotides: TGCGCCAGCAGCGACGCAGCCGGGACTCCGTCGACCGGGGAGCTGTTTTTT.

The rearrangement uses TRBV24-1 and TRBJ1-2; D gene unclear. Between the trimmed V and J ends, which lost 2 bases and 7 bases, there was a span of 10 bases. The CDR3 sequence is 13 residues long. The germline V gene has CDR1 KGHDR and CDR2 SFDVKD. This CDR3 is CATSDSVSGGYTF. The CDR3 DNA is TGTGCCACCAGTGATTCGGTTTCTGGTGGCTACACCTTC.